Listed here are 27 T cell receptor beta chains from one sample, sequenced in a study of T cell responses to AZD1222 COVID-19 vaccine. Profiling relied on immunoSEQ multiplex PCR, and the TCRdb table lists in-frame clones only, not all of them. The data show under 100,000 clones, 80% to 90% seen once. Sequencing used peripheral blood, obtained on day 0 of AZD1222 vaccination. These receptors originate from an adult in good health.

The chain links TRBV7-9 to TRBJ2-1, with 13 bases fitting TRBD2. CDR1 is SEHNR and CDR2 is FQNEAQ in the germline V gene (reference sequence). There are 16 residues in the CDR3. V lost 1 base and J lost 6; bases outside the gene matches: 3. The CDR3 DNA reads TGTGCCAGCAGCTTAGGGACTAGCGGGAGTCTCAATGAGCAGTTCTTC. Its protein is CASSLGTSGSLNEQFF.

The chain links TRBV2 to TRBJ1-5; D possibly corresponds to TRBD1 (6 bases). The CDR3 extends over 14 amino acids. Germline assignment: CDR1 SNHLY and CDR2 FYNNEI. V dropped 7 bases and J dropped 7 bases, with 17 bases sitting between them. In nucleotides, the CDR3 is TGTGCCAGCACGGGATCGACAGGAGGGCAGCCCCAGCATTTT. Translating it yields CASTGSTGGQPQHF.

The rearrangement uses TRBV25-1 and TRBJ1-1; unclear D gene. V was cut by 1 base and J by 1 base, with 10 bases left in between. Germline CDR1 MGHDK, CDR2 SYGVNS. The length of the CDR3 is 15 residues. Here the CDR3 reads CASSESMAGNTEAFF. CDR3 DNA: TGTGCCAGCAGTGAATCCATGGCAGGGAACACTGAAGCTTTCTTT.

The sample holds a few counts of this clone. The J gene is TRBJ2-1, the V gene TRBV6-6, with 8 bases matching TRBD2. From germline, CDR1 is MNHNY and CDR2 SVGAGI (reference sequence). J was trimmed by 3 bases and V by 6 bases; bases with no gene match: 7. The CDR3 covers 15 residues. The CDR3, as DNA: TGTGCCAGCAGCCTGGGACTAGTGGTCTACAATGAGCAGTTCTTC. This translates into CASSLGLVVYNEQFF.

The rearrangement uses TRBV2 and TRBJ2-7; 9 nucleotides align to TRBD2. This CDR3 contains 18 residues. V was pared by 5 bases and J by 5 bases, with 19 bases of the junction left unmatched. In germline, CDR1 is SNHLY, CDR2 FYNNEI. CDR3 sequence (DNA): TGTGCCAGCAGTCCTCCCGAAGGTAGCGGGAGCCGACTGAACGAGCAGTACTTC. Amino acid sequence: CASSPPEGSGSRLNEQYF.

The rearrangement links TRBV6-4 to TRBJ1-5; D possibly corresponds to TRBD1 (6 bases). Trimming left V 4 bases short and J 2 bases short, with 12 bases between. In germline, CDR1 is MRHNA, CDR2 SNTAGT. This CDR3 region has 15 residues. For the CDR3, the DNA is TGTGCCAGCAGTGGCAGGGGTAGGGGCAATCAGCCCCAGCATTTT. Its protein product is CASSGRGRGNQPQHF.

This clone has a count of ten or more. The chain has TRBV3-1 (or the pseudogene TRBV3-2) and TRBJ1-1, with D perhaps TRBD1 (5 bases). The CDR3 has 14 residues. The germline gives CDR1 LGHDT, CDR2 YNNKEL (reference sequence). V lost 6 bases and J 7 bases, leaving 18 bases between the germline ends. Here the CDR3 reads CASRLGAGSYEAFF. The DNA of the CDR3 is TGTGCCAGCAGGCTTGGGGCAGGGTCGTATGAAGCTTTCTTT.

The chain has TRBV19 and TRBJ2-5; D remains unclear. Per germline, CDR1 LNHDA and CDR2 SQIVND (reference sequence). The CDR3 is made up of 15 amino acids. Between the trimmed V and J ends, which lost 4 bases and 2 bases, there was a span of 14 bases. Here the CDR3 reads CASSSGRAFQETQYF. The CDR3 coding sequence is TGTGCCAGTAGTAGCGGACGCGCTTTTCAAGAGACCCAGTACTTC.

This sequence joins TRBV25-1 and TRBJ2-7; D is uncertain. CDR3 length equals 11 residues. Trimming shortened V by 4 bases and J by 4 bases, and 5 bases separated the two germline ends. Germline values: CDR1 MGHDK, CDR2 SYGVNS. CDR3 region: CASSGLYEQYF. The CDR3 DNA follows: TGTGCCAGCAGTGGGCTGTACGAGCAGTACTTC.

This clone was detected once. The rearrangement uses TRBV5-1 and TRBJ1-3, with a weak D call TRBD1 (5 bases). V lost 4 bases and J lost 0, with 14 bases in between. The CDR3 covers 16 residues. CDR1 is SGHRS, CDR2 YFSETQ, per germline. The CDR3 nucleotides read TGCGCCAGCAGCGGGGGGGACCCTAGCTCTGGAAACACCATATATTTT. Translating gives CASSGGDPSSGNTIYF.

V gene TRBV27 combines with J gene TRBJ2-1; the D gene could be TRBD1 or TRBD2 (5 bases each). V dropped 2 bases and J dropped 5 bases, with 13 bases sitting between them. The germline gives CDR1 MNHEY, CDR2 SMNVEV (reference sequence). The CDR3 sequence is 15 residues long. Here the CDR3 DNA reads TGTGCCAGCAGTTTAACGGGGCCGAGCCACAATGAGCAGTTCTTC. This codes for CASSLTGPSHNEQFF.

This clone is a singleton in its sample. The gene calls are TRBV3-1 (or the pseudogene TRBV3-2) and TRBJ1-6; D is unclear. Trimming left V 0 bases short and J 9 bases short, with 12 bases between. The CDR3 extends over 15 amino acids. CDR1 LGHDT and CDR2 YNNKEL come from the germline V gene (reference sequence). Here the CDR3 DNA reads TGTGCCAGCAGCCAAGATATTTTTGTTCGTTCACCCCTCCACTTT. Translated: CASSQDIFVRSPLHF.

This chain connects TRBV7-9 to TRBJ1-1; TRBD1 agrees at 8 bases. The CDR3 runs 13 residues. In germline, CDR1 is SEHNR, CDR2 FQNEAQ (reference sequence). Germline trimming cut 5 bases from V and 6 bases from J; bases unmatched to any gene: 5. The CDR3 bases are TGTGCCAGCAGCGTCAGGGGGCAGGCTGAAGCTTTCTTT. The encoded protein is CASSVRGQAEAFF.

The rearrangement uses TRBV29-1 and TRBJ2-5, with 9 positions matching TRBD1. Germline V CDR1 and CDR2: SQVTM, ANQGSEA. The CDR3 spans 12 residues. CDR3 sequence (DNA): TGCAGTCCGGGACAGGGTTTTGAGACCCAGTACTTC. Protein product: CSPGQGFETQYF.

This sequence joins TRBV19 and TRBJ2-7, with 8 bases that match TRBD1. CDR3 length: 15 amino acids. V lost 3 bases, J lost 7 bases, and 11 bases stayed unmatched. From germline, CDR1 is LNHDA and CDR2 SQIVND (reference sequence). This chain's CDR3 is CASSIRGQANGEQYF. The CDR3 region has the DNA TGTGCCAGTAGTATTAGGGGACAGGCCAACGGGGAGCAGTACTTC. Supplemented by reference TRBV19 and TRBJ2-7, the full variable domain reads DGGITQSPKYLFRKEGQNVTLSCEQNLNHDAMYWYRQDPGQGLRLIYYSQIVNDFQKGDIAEGYSVSREKKESFPLTVTSAQKNPTAFYLCASSIRGQANGEQYFGPGTRLTVT.

The rearrangement joins TRBV19 to TRBJ1-3, with D possibly matching TRBD1 (5 bases). V was shortened by 3 bases and J by 0 bases, with 9 bases between the two germline ends. Looked up from germline, CDR1 is LNHDA and CDR2 is SQIVND (reference sequence). This CDR3 has 15 residues. CDR3 protein: CASSIRGISGNTIYF. The CDR3 nucleotides are TGTGCCAGTAGTATCCGGGGGATCTCTGGAAACACCATATATTTT.

J is TRBJ1-5 and V is TRBV2, with 8 bases aligning to TRBD1. Germline V gene lookup returns CDR1 SNHLY and CDR2 FYNNEI. This CDR3 comprises 14 residues. The V gene end was trimmed by 3 bases and the J gene end by 7 bases; junction bases not matched to a gene: 5. The DNA for the CDR3 is TGTGCCAGCAGTGATGGACAGGGATGGCAGCCCCAGCATTTT. It codes for CASSDGQGWQPQHF.

This chain links TRBV18 with TRBJ2-7, with D possibly being TRBD1 (5 bases). The CDR3 contains 13 residues. Germline V gives CDR1 KGHSH, CDR2 LQKENI. Trimming removed 1 base at V and 6 bases at J, with 10 bases between. The CDR3 spells CASSPLQGSEQYF. CDR3 sequence (DNA): TGTGCCAGCTCACCACTTCAGGGCTCCGAGCAGTACTTC.

The rearrangement links TRBV5-1 to TRBJ2-1; TRBD2 matches at 11 bases. Trimming took 3 bases from V and 7 from J; bases not matched to a gene: 6. Looked up from germline, CDR1 is SGHRS and CDR2 is YFSETQ. The CDR3 length is 15 residues. CDR3 sequence: CASSYSGRGGNEQFF. The CDR3 DNA sequence: TGCGCCAGCAGCTATAGCGGGAGGGGTGGTAATGAGCAGTTCTTC.

V is TRBV9 and J is TRBJ2-1, with 7 bases aligning to TRBD2. This CDR3 region has 15 residues. J was trimmed by 9 bases and V by 0 bases; bases with no gene match: 9. Germline values: CDR1 SGDLS, CDR2 YYNGEE. The CDR3 DNA is TGTGCCAGCAGCGTAGGCGGGAGTTTATTGGGTGAGCAGTTCTTC. Translation: CASSVGGSLLGEQFF.

The V call is TRBV5-1, the J call TRBJ1-1; possible D gene TRBD1, 5 bases. Germline lookup yields CDR1 SGHRS and CDR2 YFSETQ. With 0 bases removed from V and 7 bases from J, the gap between germline ends came to 7 bases. CDR3 size: 12 residues. CDR3 residues: CASSLEGLEAFF. The CDR3 DNA reads as TGCGCCAGCAGCTTGGAGGGGCTTGAAGCTTTCTTT. The full variable domain, rest sourced from reference TRBV5-1 and TRBJ1-1, is KAGVTQTPRYLIKTRGQQVTLSCSPISGHRSVSWYQQTPGQGLQFLFEYFSETQRNKGNFPGRFSGRQFSNSRSEMNVSTLELGDSALYLCASSLEGLEAFFGQGTRLTVV.

This chain connects TRBV28 to TRBJ1-6; D call uncertain. The CDR3 has 14 amino acids. Trimming removed 6 bases from V and 8 bases from J, with 14 bases in between. The germline V gene has CDR1 MDHEN and CDR2 SYDVKM. The CDR3 DNA sequence: TGTGCCAGCAGGATAGGGTCCCGGGATTCACCCCTCCACTTT. Amino acids: CASRIGSRDSPLHF.

The chain has TRBV7-8 and TRBJ1-4; 7 bases agree with TRBD1. Germline CDR1 and CDR2: SGHVS and FQNEAQ. The CDR3 loop spans 14 amino acids. The junction had 7 bases not matched to a gene; V was cut back by 1 base and J by 11 bases. The CDR3 DNA reads as TGTGCCAGCAGCTTAGTATACAGGGGAGGGAAACTGTTTTTT. It codes for CASSLVYRGGKLFF.

V and J are TRBV5-1 and TRBJ2-2; 10 nucleotides agree with TRBD1. The J segment lost 6 bases and the V segment lost 0 bases, leaving 2 bases of the junction unmatched. The CDR3 length is 15 residues. Germline V gives CDR1 SGHRS, CDR2 YFSETQ. In nucleotides, the CDR3 is TGCGCCAGCAGCTTGGGACAGGGGGCCTCCGGGGAGCTGTTTTTT. This encodes CASSLGQGASGELFF.

The chain carries TRBV5-1 and TRBJ1-2; no clear D. CDR1 is SGHRS and CDR2 is YFSETQ in the germline V gene. Between the trimmed V and J ends, which lost 0 bases and 0 bases, there was a span of 3 bases. CDR3 length: 13 amino acids. CDR3 sequence reads: CASSLEPNYGYTF. The CDR3 DNA is TGCGCCAGCAGCTTGGAGCCTAACTATGGCTACACCTTC.

Concerning this clone: One end of the junction varies from germline; a read error may be responsible. V usage is TRBV7-7 and J usage is TRBJ2-2; 11 nucleotides agree with TRBD1. The CDR3 runs to 15 residues. Germline V gene sequence: CDR1 SSHAT, CDR2 FNYEAQ (reference sequence). In nucleotides, the CDR3 is TGTGCTAGCAGCTTCGGACAGGGGGCGGCCGGGGAGCTGTTTTTT. It yields the protein CASSFGQGAAGELFF.

The chain employs TRBV28 and TRBJ1-3; tentative D call: TRBD1 (5 bases). CDR1 MDHEN and CDR2 SYDVKM come from the germline V gene. The CDR3 runs to 14 residues. Trimming left V 6 bases short and J 1 base short, with 10 bases between. The CDR3 reads CASRSGGSGNTIYF. CDR3 bases: TGTGCCAGCAGGTCCGGGGGGTCTGGAAACACCATATATTTT.